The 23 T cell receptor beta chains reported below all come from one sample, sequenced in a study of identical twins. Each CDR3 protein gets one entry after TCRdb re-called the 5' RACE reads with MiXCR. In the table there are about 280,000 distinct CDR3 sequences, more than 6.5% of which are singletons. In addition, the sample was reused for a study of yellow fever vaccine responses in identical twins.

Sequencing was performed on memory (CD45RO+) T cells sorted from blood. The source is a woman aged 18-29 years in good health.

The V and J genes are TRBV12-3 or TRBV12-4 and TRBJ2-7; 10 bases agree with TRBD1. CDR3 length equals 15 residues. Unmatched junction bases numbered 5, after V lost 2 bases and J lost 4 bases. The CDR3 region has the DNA TGTGCCAGCAGTTTAAGGGGACAGGGGTTTTACGAGCAGTACTTC. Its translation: CASSLRGQGFYEQYF.

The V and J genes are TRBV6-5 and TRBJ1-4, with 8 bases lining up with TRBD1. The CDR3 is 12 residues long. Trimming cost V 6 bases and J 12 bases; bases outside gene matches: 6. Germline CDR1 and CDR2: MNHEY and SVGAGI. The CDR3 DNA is TGTGCCAGCAGCTCAGACAGGGGAGAACTGTTTTTT. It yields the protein CASSSDRGELFF.

The CDR3 spells CATSRRTSGTPEQYF. CDR3 DNA: TGTGCCACCAGCAGACGGACTAGCGGGACTCCCGAGCAGTACTTC. The chain links TRBV15 to TRBJ2-7; 12 nucleotides line up with TRBD2. Per the germline V gene, CDR1 is LNHNV and CDR2 is YYDKDF (reference sequence). The CDR3 loop spans 15 amino acids. V was clipped by 2 bases and J by 6 bases; unmatched bases: 5.

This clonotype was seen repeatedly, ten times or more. Written as DNA, the CDR3 is TGTGCCTCAGCCCTCTCCTACAATGAGCAGTTCTTC. It is translated as CASALSYNEQFF. This chain joins TRBV15 and TRBJ2-1; D is ambiguous. In germline, CDR1 is LNHNV, CDR2 YYDKDF (reference sequence). Trimming left V 11 bases short and J 0 bases short, with 8 bases between. CDR3 length: 12 residues.

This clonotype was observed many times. CDR3 sequence reads: CASSPQGIGTGELFF. The CDR3 region has the DNA TGTGCCAGCTCACCACAGGGGATTGGCACCGGGGAGCTGTTTTTT. The V and J genes are TRBV18 and TRBJ2-2, with D maybe TRBD1 (5 bases). The CDR3 has 15 residues. Germline V CDR1 and CDR2: KGHSH, LQKENI. Deletions cut 1 base from V and 4 bases from J, with 10 bases between.

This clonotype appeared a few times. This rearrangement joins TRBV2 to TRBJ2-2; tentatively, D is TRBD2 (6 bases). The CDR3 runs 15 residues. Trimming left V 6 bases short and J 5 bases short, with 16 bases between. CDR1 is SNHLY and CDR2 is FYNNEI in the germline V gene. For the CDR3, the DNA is TGTGCCAGCAGCGAAAGCGGGTTGGGGACCGGGGAGCTGTTTTTT. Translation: CASSESGLGTGELFF.

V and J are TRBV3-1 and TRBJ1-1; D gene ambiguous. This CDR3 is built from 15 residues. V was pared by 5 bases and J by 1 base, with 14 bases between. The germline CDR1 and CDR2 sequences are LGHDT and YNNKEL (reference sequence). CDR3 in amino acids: CASSNLARGNTEAFF. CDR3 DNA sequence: TGTGCCAGCAGCAACTTGGCCCGCGGGAACACTGAAGCTTTCTTT.

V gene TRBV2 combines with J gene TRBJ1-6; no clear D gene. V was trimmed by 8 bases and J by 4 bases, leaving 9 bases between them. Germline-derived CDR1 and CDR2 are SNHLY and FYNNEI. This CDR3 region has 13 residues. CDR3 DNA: TGTGCCAGCGTCCGGGAGTATAATTCACCCCTCCACTTT. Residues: CASVREYNSPLHF. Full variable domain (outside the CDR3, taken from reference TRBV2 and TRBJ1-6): EPEVTQTPSHQVTQMGQEVILRCVPISNHLYFYWYRQILGQKVEFLVSFYNNEISEKSEIFDDQFSVERPDGSNFTLKIRSTKLEDSAMYFCASVREYNSPLHFGNGTRLTVT.

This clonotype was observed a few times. The CDR3 spells CASSSLGQGRNEQFF. In DNA form, the CDR3 reads TGTGCCAGCAGTTCCCTCGGACAGGGGCGGAATGAGCAGTTCTTC. This sequence joins TRBV28 and TRBJ2-1; 9 bases line up with TRBD1. V gave up 4 bases and J gave up 7 bases; unmatched junction bases: 8. CDR3 length equals 15 residues. Germline V gene lookup returns CDR1 MDHEN and CDR2 SYDVKM.

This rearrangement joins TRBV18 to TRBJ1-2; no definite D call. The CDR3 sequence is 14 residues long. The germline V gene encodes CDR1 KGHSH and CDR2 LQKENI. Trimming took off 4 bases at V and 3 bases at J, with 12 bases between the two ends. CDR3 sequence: CASSRTTQDYGYTF. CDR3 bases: TGTGCCAGCTCACGGACGACCCAGGACTATGGCTACACCTTC.

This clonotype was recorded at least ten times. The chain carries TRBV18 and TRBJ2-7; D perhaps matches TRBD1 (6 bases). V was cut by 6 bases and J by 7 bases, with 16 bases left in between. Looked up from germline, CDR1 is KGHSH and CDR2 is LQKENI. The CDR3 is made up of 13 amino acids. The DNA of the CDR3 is TGTGCCAGCTCGGCCTCAGGGGTTTGGGAGCAGTACGTC. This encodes CASSASGVWEQYV.

The CDR3 DNA follows: TGTGCCAGCAGACCCCCCCTAGGGGAAGGCACTGAAGCTTTCTTT. Translated: CASRPPLGEGTEAFF. The rearrangement uses TRBV28 and TRBJ1-1; D may be TRBD1 (5 bases). The CDR3 consists of 15 residues. Per germline, CDR1 MDHEN and CDR2 SYDVKM. V lost 6 bases, J lost 4 bases, and 18 bases lay in between.

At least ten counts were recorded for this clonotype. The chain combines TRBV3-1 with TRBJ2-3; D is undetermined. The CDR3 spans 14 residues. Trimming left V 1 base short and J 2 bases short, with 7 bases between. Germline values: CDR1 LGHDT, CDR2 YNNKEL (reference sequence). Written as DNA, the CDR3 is TGTGCCAGCAGCCAAGGGCTTCTCACAGATACGCAGTATTTT. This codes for CASSQGLLTDTQYF.

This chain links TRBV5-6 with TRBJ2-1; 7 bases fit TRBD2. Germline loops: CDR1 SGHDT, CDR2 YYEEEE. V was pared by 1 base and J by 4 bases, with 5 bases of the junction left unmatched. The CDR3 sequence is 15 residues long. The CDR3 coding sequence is TGTGCCAGCAGCTTGTTATCTAGCGGTTACAATGAGCAGTTCTTC. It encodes CASSLLSSGYNEQFF.

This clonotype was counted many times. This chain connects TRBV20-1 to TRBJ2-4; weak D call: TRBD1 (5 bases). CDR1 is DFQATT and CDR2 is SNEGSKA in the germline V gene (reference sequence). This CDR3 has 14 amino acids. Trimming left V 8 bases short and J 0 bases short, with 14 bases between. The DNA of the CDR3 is TGCAGTACCAGGGCAGCTCTAGCCAAAAACATTCAGTACTTC. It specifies CSTRAALAKNIQYF.

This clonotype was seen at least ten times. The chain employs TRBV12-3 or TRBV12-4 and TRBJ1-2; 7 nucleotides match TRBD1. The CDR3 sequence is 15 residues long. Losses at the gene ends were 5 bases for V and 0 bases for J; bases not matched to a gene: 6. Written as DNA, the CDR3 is TGTGCCAGCAGTCAAGGACAGGCCTCTAACTATGGCTACACCTTC. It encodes CASSQGQASNYGYTF.

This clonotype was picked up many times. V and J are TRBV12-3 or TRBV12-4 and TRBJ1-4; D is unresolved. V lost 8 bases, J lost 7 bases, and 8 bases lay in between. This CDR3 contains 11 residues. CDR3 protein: CASGRVEKLFF. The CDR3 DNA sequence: TGTGCCAGCGGGCGGGTTGAAAAACTGTTTTTT.

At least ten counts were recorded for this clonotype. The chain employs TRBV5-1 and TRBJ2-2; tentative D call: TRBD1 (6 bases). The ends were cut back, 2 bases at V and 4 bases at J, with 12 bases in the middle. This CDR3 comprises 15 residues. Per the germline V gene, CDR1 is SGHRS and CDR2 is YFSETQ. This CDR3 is CASSLQGPGTGELFF. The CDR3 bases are TGCGCCAGCAGCTTACAGGGTCCGGGCACCGGGGAGCTGTTTTTT.

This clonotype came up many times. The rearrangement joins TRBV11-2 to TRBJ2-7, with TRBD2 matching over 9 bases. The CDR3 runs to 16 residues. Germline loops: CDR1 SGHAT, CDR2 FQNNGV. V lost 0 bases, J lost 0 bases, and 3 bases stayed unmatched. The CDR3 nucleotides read TGTGCCAGCAGCTTAGAGAGCGGGAGGACCTCCTACGAGCAGTACTTC. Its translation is CASSLESGRTSYEQYF.

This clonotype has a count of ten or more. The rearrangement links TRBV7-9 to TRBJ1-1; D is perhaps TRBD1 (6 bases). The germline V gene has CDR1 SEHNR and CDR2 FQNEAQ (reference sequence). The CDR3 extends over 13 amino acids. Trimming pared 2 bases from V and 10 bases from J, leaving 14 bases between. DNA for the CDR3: TGTGCCAGCAGCTTACCGTCCCAGGGGATAGCTTTCTTT. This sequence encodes CASSLPSQGIAFF.

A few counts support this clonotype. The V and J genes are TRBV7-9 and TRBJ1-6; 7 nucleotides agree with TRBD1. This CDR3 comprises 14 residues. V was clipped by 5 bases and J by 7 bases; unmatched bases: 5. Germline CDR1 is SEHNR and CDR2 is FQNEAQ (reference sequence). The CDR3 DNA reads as TGTGCCAGCAGCACCTACAGGGGAAATTCACCCCTCCACTTT. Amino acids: CASSTYRGNSPLHF.

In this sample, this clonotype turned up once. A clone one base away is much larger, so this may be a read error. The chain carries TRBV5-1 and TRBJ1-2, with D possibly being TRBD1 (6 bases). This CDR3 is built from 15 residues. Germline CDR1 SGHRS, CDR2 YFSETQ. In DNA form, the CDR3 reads TGCGCCAGCAGCTTGGCCGGGACATCGAACTATGGCTTCACCTTC. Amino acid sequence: CASSLAGTSNYGFTF.

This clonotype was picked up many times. Here the CDR3 DNA reads TGTGCCAGCCGGGGGCCGGACTCTGGAAACACCATATATTTT. It codes for CASRGPDSGNTIYF. This chain uses TRBV12-3 or TRBV12-4 with TRBJ1-3, with D possibly being TRBD1 (6 bases). This CDR3 spans 14 amino acids. Trimming left V 8 bases short and J 0 bases short, with 11 bases between.